This T cell receptor beta chain was profiled in a study of blood T cell repertoires in COVID-19. Data came from immunoSEQ multiplex PCR; TCRdb stores just in-frame clones and leaves some out. The sample comprises roughly 230,000 clones, over 70% of which are singletons, and approximately 30% rests with the top ten. Sequenced: peripheral blood. The receptor was isolated from a man in his forties with acute or convalescent COVID-19.

The CDR3 nucleotides are TGTGCCAGCAGCTTAGACGTGGGGCCTGCTTTCTTT. Its translation: CASSLDVGPAFF. This chain links TRBV7-2 with TRBJ1-1, with D possibly matching TRBD1 (5 bases). V gave up 1 base and J gave up 11 bases, with 11 bases separating them. Germline CDR1 is SGHTA and CDR2 is FQGNSA. The CDR3 length is 12 residues.